This TCR beta chain came from a study of T cell responses to AZD1222 COVID-19 vaccine. Study-wide background: Investigators merged groups given second doses at roughly 4 or roughly 12 weeks. Broader study findings: The donor cohort was predominantly white British with a female majority, and clonal diversity may have been underestimated. The repertoires were collected only after the peak T cell response.

The CDR3 has 15 amino acids. The V gene lost 0 bases and the J gene lost 2 bases, with 8 bases spanning the gap. Germline CDR1 and CDR2: ENHRY and SYGVKD. On this clone itself: Antigen unknown.

The method was immunoSEQ multiplex PCR; TCRdb's version includes in-frame clones alone and lacks a portion of them. This table has around 180,000 clones, about 90% appearing once. The chain joins TRBV10-3 to TRBJ1-5; a weak D match, TRBD1 (5 bases). The sample in question was peripheral blood, obtained on day 0 of AZD1222 vaccination. The TCR sequence derives from an adult in good health. CDR3 nucleotides: TGTGCCATCAGTGAGTCGTCACAGGGCAATCAGCCCCAGCATTTT. This encodes CAISESSQGNQPQHF.